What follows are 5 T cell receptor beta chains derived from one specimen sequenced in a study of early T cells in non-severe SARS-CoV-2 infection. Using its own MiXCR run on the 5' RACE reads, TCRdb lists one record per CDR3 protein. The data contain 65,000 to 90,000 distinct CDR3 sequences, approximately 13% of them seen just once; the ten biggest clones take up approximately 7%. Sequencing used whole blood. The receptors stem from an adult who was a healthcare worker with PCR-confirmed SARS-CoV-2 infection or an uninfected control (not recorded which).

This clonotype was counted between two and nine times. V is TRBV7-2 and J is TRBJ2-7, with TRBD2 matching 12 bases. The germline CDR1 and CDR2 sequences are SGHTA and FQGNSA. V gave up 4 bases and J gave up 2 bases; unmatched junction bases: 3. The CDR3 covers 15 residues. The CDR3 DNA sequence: TGTGCCAGCAGCTCTCGACTAGCGGGGGCCTACGAGCAGTACTTC. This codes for CASSSRLAGAYEQYF. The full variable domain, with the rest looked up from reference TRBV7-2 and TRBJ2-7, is GAGVSQSPSNKVTEKGKDVELRCDPISGHTALYWYRQSLGQGLEFLIYFQGNSAPDKSGLPSDRFSAERTGGSVSTLTIQRTQQEDSAVYLCASSSRLAGAYEQYFGPGTRLTVT.

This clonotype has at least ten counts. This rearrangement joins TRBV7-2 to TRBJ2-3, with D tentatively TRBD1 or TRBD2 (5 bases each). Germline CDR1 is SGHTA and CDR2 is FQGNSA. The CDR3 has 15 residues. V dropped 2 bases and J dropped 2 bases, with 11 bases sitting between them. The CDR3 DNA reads TGTGCCAGCAGCTTATTGGGGGTAGCCACAGATACGCAGTATTTT. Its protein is CASSLLGVATDTQYF.

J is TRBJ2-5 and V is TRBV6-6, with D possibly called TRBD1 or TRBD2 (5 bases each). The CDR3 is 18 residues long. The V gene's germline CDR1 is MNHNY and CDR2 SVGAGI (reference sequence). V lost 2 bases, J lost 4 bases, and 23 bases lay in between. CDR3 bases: TGTGCCAGCAGTTACATCGGGCGGAGCGAGGGGCCCGGAGAGACCCAGTACTTC. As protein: CASSYIGRSEGPGETQYF.

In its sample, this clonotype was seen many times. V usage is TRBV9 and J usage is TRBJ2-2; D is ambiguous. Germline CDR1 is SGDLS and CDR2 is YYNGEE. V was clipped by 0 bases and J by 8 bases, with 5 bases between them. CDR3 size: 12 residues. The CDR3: CASSVARGELFF. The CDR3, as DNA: TGTGCCAGCAGCGTAGCAAGGGGGGAGCTGTTTTTT.

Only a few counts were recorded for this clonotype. CDR3 nucleotides: TGTGCCAGCAGCCTCGCCAGTGGGACAGGGGGCCTACAGCCCCAGCATTTT. Residues: CASSLASGTGGLQPQHF. The chain employs TRBV4-2 and TRBJ1-5; 12 bases agree with TRBD1. CDR3 length: 17 residues. Germline V lookup: CDR1 LGHNA, CDR2 YNFKEQ. With 4 bases clipped from V and 7 bases from J, the junction kept 11 bases outside the gene matches.